The next 9 T cell receptor beta chains were all read from a single sample in a study of blood T cells in healthy people across ages. For the second PCR, which ran for about 7 to 11 cycles, a sample-barcoded 5' primer and a J-beta primer mix were used. TCRdb itself ran the 5' RACE reads through MiXCR, one entry per CDR3 protein. The sample contains fewer than 1.5 million distinct CDR3 sequences, around 42% of which appear only once. The source material was blood. Every receptor here comes from a woman aged 18-29 years in good health.

The gene calls are TRBV15 and TRBJ1-1, with D unresolved. Germline CDR1 LNHNV, CDR2 YYDKDF (reference sequence). V shed 3 bases and J shed 5 bases, with 16 bases lying between them. This CDR3 has 15 residues. The CDR3 here is CATSSSAGGRTEAFF. In DNA form, the CDR3 reads TGTGCCACCAGCAGCTCCGCGGGCGGGAGGACTGAAGCTTTCTTT.

The table lists this clonotype with a few counts. V is TRBV18 and J is TRBJ2-5; no clear D. Germline V CDR1 and CDR2: KGHSH, LQKENI. CDR3 length: 15 residues. V was clipped by 0 bases and J by 0 bases, with 8 bases between them. CDR3 sequence (DNA): TGTGCCAGCTCACCACCGGCAGCGTACCAAGAGACCCAGTACTTC. Translating gives CASSPPAAYQETQYF.

The chain employs TRBV29-1 and TRBJ1-2; D unresolved. Germline-derived CDR1 and CDR2 are SQVTM and ANQGSEA. This CDR3 comprises 11 residues. V was trimmed by 4 bases and J by 1 base, leaving 4 bases between them. CDR3 residues: CSVGVNYGYTF. CDR3 nucleotide sequence: TGCAGCGTTGGCGTTAACTATGGCTACACCTTC.

This clonotype was seen a handful of times. V gene TRBV3-1 combines with J gene TRBJ1-2; D ambiguous. Germline assignment: CDR1 LGHDT and CDR2 YNNKEL (reference sequence). The CDR3 runs to 14 residues. Trimming shortened V by 0 bases and J by 7 bases, and 12 bases separated the two germline ends. CDR3 amino acids: CASSQETVYGGYTF. The CDR3 region has the DNA TGTGCCAGCAGCCAAGAAACGGTTTACGGTGGCTACACCTTC.

A few counts support this clonotype. The V gene is TRBV28, the J gene TRBJ2-3; the match to TRBD2 covers 9 bases. The V gene's germline CDR1 is MDHEN and CDR2 SYDVKM. After removal of 3 bases from V and 2 bases from J, the junction contained 9 bases not matched to a gene. This CDR3 is 17 amino acids long. CDR3 protein: CASSFVGGGAATDTQYF. Written as DNA, the CDR3 is TGTGCCAGCAGTTTTGTCGGCGGGGGGGCCGCCACAGATACGCAGTATTTT. Drawing the rest from reference TRBV28 and TRBJ2-3, the complete variable domain is DVKVTQSSRYLVKRTGEKVFLECVQDMDHENMFWYRQDPGLGLRLIYFSYDVKMKEKGDIPEGYSVSREKKERFSLILESASTNQTSMYLCASSFVGGGAATDTQYFGPGTRLTVL.

The chain links TRBV12-3 or TRBV12-4 to TRBJ1-6; D not resolved. Trimming took off 6 bases at V and 5 bases at J, with 11 bases between the two ends. The CDR3 runs 14 residues. CDR3 residues: CASSSGDNNSPLHF. CDR3 bases: TGTGCCAGCAGCTCGGGAGATAATAATTCACCCCTCCACTTT.

The chain combines TRBV20-1 with TRBJ2-1, with D possibly being TRBD2 (6 bases). The germline V gene encodes CDR1 DFQATT and CDR2 SNEGSKA (reference sequence). The CDR3 is 13 amino acids. V was pared by 3 bases and J by 6 bases, with 12 bases between. The CDR3 protein is CSARRDALNEQFF. The CDR3 nucleotides are TGCAGTGCTAGGCGGGACGCCCTCAATGAGCAGTTCTTC.

Turning to this clonotype: One end of the junction does not line up with germline, which may come from a read error. The CDR3, as DNA: TGTGCCAGCAGTTACTCTTCCCCGGGCAGGGGGCGCGAGGAGCAGTACTTT. Its translation is CASSYSSPGRGREEQYF. The V gene is TRBV6-2 or TRBV6-3, the J gene TRBJ2-4; 8 bases map to TRBD1. Germline CDR1 and CDR2: MNHEY and SVGEGT. CDR3 size: 17 residues.

J is TRBJ2-1 and V is TRBV4-1; unclear D gene. With 3 bases removed from V and 12 bases from J, the gap between germline ends came to 18 bases. The CDR3 has 14 amino acids. The V gene's germline CDR1 is MGHRA and CDR2 YSYEKL. CDR3 residues: CASSHTVFRSGQFF. CDR3 nucleotide sequence: TGCGCCAGCAGCCACACCGTTTTCCGGTCCGGGCAGTTCTTC.